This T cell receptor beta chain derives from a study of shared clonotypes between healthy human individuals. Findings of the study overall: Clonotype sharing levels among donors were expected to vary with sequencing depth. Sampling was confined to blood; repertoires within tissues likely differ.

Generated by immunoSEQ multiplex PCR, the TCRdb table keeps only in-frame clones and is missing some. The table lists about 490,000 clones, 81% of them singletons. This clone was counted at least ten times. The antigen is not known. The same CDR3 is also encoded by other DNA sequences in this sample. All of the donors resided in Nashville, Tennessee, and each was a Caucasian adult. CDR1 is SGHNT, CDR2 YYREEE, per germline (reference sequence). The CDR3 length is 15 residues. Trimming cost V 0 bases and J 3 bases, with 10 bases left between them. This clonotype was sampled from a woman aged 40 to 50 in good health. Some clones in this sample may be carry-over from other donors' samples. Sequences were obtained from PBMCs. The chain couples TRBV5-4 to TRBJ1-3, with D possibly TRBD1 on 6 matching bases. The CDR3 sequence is CASSLGGPGGNTIYF. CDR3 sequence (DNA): TGTGCCAGCAGCTTGGGGGGGCCTGGTGGAAACACCATATATTTT.